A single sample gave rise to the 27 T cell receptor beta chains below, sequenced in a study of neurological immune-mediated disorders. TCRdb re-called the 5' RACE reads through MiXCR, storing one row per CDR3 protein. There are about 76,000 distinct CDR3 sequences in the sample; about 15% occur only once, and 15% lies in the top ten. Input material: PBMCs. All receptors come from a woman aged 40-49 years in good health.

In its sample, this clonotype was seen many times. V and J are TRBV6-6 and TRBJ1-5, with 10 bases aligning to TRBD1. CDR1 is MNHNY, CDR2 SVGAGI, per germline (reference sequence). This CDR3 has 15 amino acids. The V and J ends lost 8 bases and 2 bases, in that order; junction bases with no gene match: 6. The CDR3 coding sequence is TGTGCCAGCGAAACCGGGACAGGGGGCAATCAGCCCCAGCATTTT. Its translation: CASETGTGGNQPQHF.

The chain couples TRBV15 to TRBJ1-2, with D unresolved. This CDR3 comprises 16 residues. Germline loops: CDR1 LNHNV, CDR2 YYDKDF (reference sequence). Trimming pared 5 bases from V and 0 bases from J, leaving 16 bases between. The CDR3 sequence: CATSRGSGGANYGYTF. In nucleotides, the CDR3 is TGTGCCACCAGCCGGGGTAGTGGAGGCGCTAACTATGGCTACACCTTC.

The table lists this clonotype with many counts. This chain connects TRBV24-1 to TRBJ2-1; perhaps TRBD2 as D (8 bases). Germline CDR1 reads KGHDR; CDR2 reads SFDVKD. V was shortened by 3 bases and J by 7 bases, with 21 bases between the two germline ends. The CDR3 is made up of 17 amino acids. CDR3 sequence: CATSDGSGTRGRNEQFF. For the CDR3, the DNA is TGTGCCACCAGTGATGGCTCCGGGACTAGGGGGCGAAATGAGCAGTTCTTC.

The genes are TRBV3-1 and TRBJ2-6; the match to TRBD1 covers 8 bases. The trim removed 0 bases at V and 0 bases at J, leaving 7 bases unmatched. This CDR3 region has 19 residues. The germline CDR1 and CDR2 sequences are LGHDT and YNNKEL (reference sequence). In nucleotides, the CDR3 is TGTGCCAGCAGCCAAGATAGGGACAGGTCCATCTCTGGGGCCAACGTCCTGACTTTC. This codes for CASSQDRDRSISGANVLTF.

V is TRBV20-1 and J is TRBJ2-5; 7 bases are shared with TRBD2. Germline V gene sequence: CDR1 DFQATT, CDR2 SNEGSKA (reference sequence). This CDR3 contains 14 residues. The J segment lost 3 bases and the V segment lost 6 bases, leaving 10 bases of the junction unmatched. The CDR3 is CSAREGSTKETQYF. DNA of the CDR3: TGCAGTGCCAGGGAGGGTTCTACAAAAGAGACCCAGTACTTC.

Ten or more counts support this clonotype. The CDR3 nucleotides are TGTGCCAGCAGCTTAGATCAGTGGGTACAGTTCTTC. It codes for CASSLDQWVQFF. This chain connects TRBV11-2 to TRBJ2-1; D uncertain. Per the germline V gene, CDR1 is SGHAT and CDR2 is FQNNGV. V was pared by 0 bases and J by 13 bases, with 10 bases between. CDR3 size: 12 residues.

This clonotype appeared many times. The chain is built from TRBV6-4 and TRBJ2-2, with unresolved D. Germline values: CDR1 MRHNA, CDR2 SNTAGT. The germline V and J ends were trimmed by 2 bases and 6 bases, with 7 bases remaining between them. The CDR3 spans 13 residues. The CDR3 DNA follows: TGTGCCAGCAGTGACGGGCCCTCCGGGGAGCTGTTTTTT. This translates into CASSDGPSGELFF.

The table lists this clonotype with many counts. CDR3 loop: CASSVNRVDTEAFF. In DNA, the CDR3 is TGCGCCAGCAGCGTAAACAGGGTTGACACTGAAGCTTTCTTT. The chain joins TRBV5-1 to TRBJ1-1, with D perhaps matching TRBD1 (6 bases). V shed 4 bases and J shed 3 bases, with 13 bases lying between them. Per germline, CDR1 SGHRS and CDR2 YFSETQ. The CDR3 length is 14 residues.

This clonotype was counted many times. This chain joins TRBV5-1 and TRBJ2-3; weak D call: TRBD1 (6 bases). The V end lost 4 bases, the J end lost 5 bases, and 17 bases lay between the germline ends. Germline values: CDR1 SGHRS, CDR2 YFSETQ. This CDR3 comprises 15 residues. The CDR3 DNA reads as TGCGCCAGCAGCAGAGCAGGGGATTACGGAGATACGCAGTATTTT. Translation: CASSRAGDYGDTQYF.

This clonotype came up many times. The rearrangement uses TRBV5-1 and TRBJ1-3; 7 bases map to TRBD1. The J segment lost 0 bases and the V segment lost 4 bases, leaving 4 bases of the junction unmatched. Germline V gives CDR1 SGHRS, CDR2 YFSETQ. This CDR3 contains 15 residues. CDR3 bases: TGCGCCAGCAGCGAGGGGGCCAACTCTGGAAACACCATATATTTT. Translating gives CASSEGANSGNTIYF. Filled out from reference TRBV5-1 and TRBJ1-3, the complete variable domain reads KAGVTQTPRYLIKTRGQQVTLSCSPISGHRSVSWYQQTPGQGLQFLFEYFSETQRNKGNFPGRFSGRQFSNSRSEMNVSTLELGDSALYLCASSEGANSGNTIYFGEGSWLTVV.

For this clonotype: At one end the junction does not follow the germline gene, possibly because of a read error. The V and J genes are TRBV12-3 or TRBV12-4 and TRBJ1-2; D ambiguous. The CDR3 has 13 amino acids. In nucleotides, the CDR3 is TGTGCCAGCAGTTTAACCGTGTACTGGGGATACAACTTC. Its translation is CASSLTVYWGYNF.

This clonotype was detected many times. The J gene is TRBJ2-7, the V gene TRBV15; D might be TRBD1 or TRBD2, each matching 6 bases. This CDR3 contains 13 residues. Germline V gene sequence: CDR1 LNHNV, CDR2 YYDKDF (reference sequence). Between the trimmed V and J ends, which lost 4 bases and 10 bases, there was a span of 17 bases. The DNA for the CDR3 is TGTGCCACCAGCATGTCGGGGGCCCTTATACAGTACTTC. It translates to CATSMSGALIQYF.

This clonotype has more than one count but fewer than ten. The CDR3 region is CSARALGVTQYF. CDR3 in DNA: TGCAGTGCTAGAGCCCTAGGAGTAACGCAGTATTTT. The chain is built from TRBV20-1 and TRBJ2-3; unclear D gene. Germline V gives CDR1 DFQATT, CDR2 SNEGSKA (reference sequence). This CDR3 is built from 12 residues. Trimming cost V 1 base and J 9 bases, with 11 bases left between them.

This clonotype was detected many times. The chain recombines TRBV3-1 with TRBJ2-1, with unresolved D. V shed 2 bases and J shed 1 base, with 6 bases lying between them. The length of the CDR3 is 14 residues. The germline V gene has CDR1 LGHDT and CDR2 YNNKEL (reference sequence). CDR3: CASSQSLSYNEQFF. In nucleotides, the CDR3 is TGTGCCAGCAGCCAATCTTTATCCTACAATGAGCAGTTCTTC.

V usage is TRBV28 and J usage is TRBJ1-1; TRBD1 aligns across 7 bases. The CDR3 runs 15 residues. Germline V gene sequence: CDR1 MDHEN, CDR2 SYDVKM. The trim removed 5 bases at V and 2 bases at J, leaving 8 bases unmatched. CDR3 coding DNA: TGTGCCAGCAGTAGACTCCGGACAGGTAACACTGAAGCTTTCTTT. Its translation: CASSRLRTGNTEAFF.

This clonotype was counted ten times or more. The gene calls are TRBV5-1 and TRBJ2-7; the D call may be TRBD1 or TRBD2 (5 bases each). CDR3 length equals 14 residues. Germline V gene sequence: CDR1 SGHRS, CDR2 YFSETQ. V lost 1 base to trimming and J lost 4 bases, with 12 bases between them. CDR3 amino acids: CASSLYGTGYEQYF. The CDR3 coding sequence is TGCGCCAGCAGCTTGTATGGGACGGGGTACGAGCAGTACTTC.

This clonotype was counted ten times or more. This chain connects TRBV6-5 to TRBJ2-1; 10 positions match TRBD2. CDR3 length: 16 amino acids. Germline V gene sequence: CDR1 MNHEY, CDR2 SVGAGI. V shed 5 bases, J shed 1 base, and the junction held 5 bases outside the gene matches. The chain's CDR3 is CASSLTAGGSYNEQFF. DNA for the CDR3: TGTGCCAGCAGTCTTACAGCGGGGGGGTCCTACAATGAGCAGTTCTTC.

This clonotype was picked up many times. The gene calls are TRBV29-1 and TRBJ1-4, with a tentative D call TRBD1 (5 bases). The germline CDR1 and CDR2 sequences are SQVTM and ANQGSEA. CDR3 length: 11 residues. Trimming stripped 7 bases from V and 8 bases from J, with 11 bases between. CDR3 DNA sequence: TGCAGCGGAGGGGAGTGGGAAAAACTGTTTTTT. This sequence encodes CSGGEWEKLFF.

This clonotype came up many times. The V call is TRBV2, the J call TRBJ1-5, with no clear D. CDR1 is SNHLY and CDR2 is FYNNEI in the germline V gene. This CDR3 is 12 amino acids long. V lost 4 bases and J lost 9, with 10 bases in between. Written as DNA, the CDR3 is TGTGCCAGCAGTGTATGGGTGGGGCCCCAGCATTTT. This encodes CASSVWVGPQHF.

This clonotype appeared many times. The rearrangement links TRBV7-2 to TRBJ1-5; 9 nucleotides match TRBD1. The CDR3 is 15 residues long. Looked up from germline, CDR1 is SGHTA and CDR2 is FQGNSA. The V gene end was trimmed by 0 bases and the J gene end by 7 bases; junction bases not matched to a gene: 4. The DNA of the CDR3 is TGTGCCAGCAGCTTAGCGGGACAGGGTAGCCAGCCCCAGCATTTT. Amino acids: CASSLAGQGSQPQHF.

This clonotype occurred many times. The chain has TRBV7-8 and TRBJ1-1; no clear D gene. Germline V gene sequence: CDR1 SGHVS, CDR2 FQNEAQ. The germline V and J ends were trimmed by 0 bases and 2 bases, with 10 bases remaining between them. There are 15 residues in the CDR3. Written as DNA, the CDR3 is TGTGCCAGCAGCTTAGCGCTCTACGGAAACACTGAAGCTTTCTTT. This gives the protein CASSLALYGNTEAFF.

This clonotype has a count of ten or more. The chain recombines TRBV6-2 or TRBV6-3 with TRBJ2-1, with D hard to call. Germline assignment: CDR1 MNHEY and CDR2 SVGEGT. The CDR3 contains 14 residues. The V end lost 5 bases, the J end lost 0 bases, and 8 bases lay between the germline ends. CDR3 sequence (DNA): TGTGCCAGCAGTACGGTTAGCTCCTACAATGAGCAGTTCTTC. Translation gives CASSTVSSYNEQFF.

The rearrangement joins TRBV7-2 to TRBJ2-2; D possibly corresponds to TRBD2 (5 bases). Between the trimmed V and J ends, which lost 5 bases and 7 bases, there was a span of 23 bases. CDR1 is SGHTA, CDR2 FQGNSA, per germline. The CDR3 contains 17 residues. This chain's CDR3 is CASSQSPMAVGGGELFF. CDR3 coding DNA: TGTGCCAGCAGCCAGAGTCCGATGGCGGTAGGAGGCGGGGAGCTGTTTTTT.

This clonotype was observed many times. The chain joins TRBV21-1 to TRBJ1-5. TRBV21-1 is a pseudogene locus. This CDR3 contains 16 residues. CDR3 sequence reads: CASSKLGLTFNQPQHF. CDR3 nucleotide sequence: TGTGCCAGCAGCAAATTGGGACTGACGTTCAATCAGCCCCAGCATTTT.

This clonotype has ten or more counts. CDR3 protein: CSASNWGRGNYGYTF. The DNA for the CDR3 is TGCAGTGCTAGTAATTGGGGCAGGGGGAACTATGGCTACACCTTC. The chain employs TRBV20-1 and TRBJ1-2; 7 bases map to TRBD1. CDR3 length: 15 amino acids. Losses at the gene ends were 3 bases for V and 2 bases for J; bases not matched to a gene: 9. Looked up from germline, CDR1 is DFQATT and CDR2 is SNEGSKA (reference sequence).

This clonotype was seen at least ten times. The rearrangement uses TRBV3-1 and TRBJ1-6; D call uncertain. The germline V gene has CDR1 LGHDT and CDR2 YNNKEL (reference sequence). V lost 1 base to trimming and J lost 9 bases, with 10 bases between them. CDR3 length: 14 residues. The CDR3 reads CASSQVSRSSPLHF. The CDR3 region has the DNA TGTGCCAGCAGCCAAGTTAGCCGGAGTTCACCCCTCCACTTT.

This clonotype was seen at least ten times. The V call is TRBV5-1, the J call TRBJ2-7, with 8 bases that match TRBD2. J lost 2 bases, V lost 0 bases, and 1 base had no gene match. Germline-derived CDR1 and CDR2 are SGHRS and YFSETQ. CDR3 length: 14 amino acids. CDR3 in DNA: TGCGCCAGCAGCTTGGGCGGGGGGACCTACGAGCAGTACTTC. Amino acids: CASSLGGGTYEQYF.